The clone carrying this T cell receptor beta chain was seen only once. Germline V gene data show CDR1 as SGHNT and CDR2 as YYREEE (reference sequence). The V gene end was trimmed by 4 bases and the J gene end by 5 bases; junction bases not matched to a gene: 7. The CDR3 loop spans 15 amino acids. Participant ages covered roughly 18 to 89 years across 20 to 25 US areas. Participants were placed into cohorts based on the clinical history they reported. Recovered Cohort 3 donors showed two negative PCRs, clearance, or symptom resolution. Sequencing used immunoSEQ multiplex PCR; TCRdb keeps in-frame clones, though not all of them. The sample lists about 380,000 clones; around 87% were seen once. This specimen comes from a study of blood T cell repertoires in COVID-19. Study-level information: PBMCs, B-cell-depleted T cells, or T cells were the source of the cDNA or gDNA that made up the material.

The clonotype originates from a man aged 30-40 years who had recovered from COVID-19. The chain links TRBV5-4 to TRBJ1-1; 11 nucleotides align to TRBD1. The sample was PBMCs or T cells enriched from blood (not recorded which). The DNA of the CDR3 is TGTGCCAGCAGCGCCCTGGGACAGGGGGGAACTGAAGCTTTCTTT. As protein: CASSALGQGGTEAFF. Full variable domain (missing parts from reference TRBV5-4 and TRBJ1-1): ETGVTQSPTHLIKTRGQQVTLRCSSQSGHNTVSWYQQALGQGPQFIFQYYREEENGRGNFPPRFSGLQFPNYSSELNVNALELDDSALYLCASSALGQGGTEAFFGQGTRLTVV.